Listed below are T cell receptor beta chains from one sample, sequenced in a study of identical twins. One entry per CDR3 protein results from TCRdb running MiXCR on the 5' RACE reads. This sample has a few hundred thousand distinct CDR3 sequences; around 8.3% occur once, and the top ten carry approximately 3%. Another study also made use of these data, one on yellow fever vaccine responses in identical twins.

The specimen was CD8+ T cells sorted from blood. These TCRs come from a woman under 30 in good health. The CDR3 runs from the conserved cysteine through the conserved F or W. D genes are given only for firm matches. Not all rows give a size; the values are once, few, many and, for expanded clones, a class.

v_gene: TRBV27
j_gene: TRBJ2-1
abundance: NA
d_gene: TRBD2
CDR3nt: TGTGCCAGCTCTCGCCAGGGACTAGCGGGGGGGCCCTCCTACAATGAGCAGTTCTTC
CDR3aa: CASSRQGLAGGPSYNEQFF

v_gene: TRBV6-1
j_gene: TRBJ2-5
abundance: NA
d_gene: NA
CDR3nt: TGTGCCAGCAGTCTCTGGAGGGCAGGGGTGGAGGAGACCCAGTACTTC
CDR3aa: CASSLWRAGVEETQYF

v_gene: TRBV6-1
j_gene: TRBJ2-7
abundance: NA
d_gene: NA
CDR3nt: TGTGCCAGCAGCGGGGGCGGGGTCACCTACGAGCAGTACTTC
CDR3aa: CASSGGGVTYEQYF

v_gene: TRBV7-8
j_gene: TRBJ2-1
abundance: many
d_gene: TRBD2
CDR3nt: TGTGCCAGCAGTGAGCGGGAGTATGACAATGAGCAGTTCTTC
CDR3aa: CASSEREYDNEQFF

v_gene: TRBV7-9
j_gene: TRBJ1-1
abundance: NA
d_gene: TRBD1
CDR3nt: TGTGCCAGCAGCCCGCCGGGACAGGGTCAATCAGCTTTCTTT
CDR3aa: CASSPPGQGQSAFF

v_gene: TRBV4-1
j_gene: TRBJ1-2
abundance: few
d_gene: NA
CDR3nt: TGCGCCAGCAGCCTGGGACTCACCTCAACTAACTATGGCTACACCTTC
CDR3aa: CASSLGLTSTNYGYTF

v_gene: TRBV27
j_gene: TRBJ2-3
abundance: many
d_gene: NA
CDR3nt: TGTGCCAGCAGTTTATCCCCAGGGACTTGGGATACGCAGTATTTT
CDR3aa: CASSLSPGTWDTQYF

v_gene: TRBV29-1
j_gene: TRBJ2-3
abundance: many
d_gene: NA
CDR3nt: TGCAGCGTCCAACAGGTGACTACAGATACGCAGTATTTT
CDR3aa: CSVQQVTTDTQYF

v_gene: TRBV4-3
j_gene: TRBJ2-7
abundance: few
d_gene: NA
CDR3nt: TGCGCCAGCAGCCAAGCGGCGGAAGGAAAGGGAAGGCAGTACTTC
CDR3aa: CASSQAAEGKGRQYF

v_gene: TRBV20-1
j_gene: TRBJ2-7
abundance: few
d_gene: NA
CDR3nt: TGCAGTGCTGAAGACAGGAATTCCTACGAGCAGTACTTC
CDR3aa: CSAEDRNSYEQYF

v_gene: TRBV4-1
j_gene: TRBJ1-5
abundance: NA
d_gene: TRBD1
CDR3nt: TGCGCCAGCAGCCAAGATCGAGGGGGCGGTCAGCCCCAGCATTTT
CDR3aa: CASSQDRGGGQPQHF

v_gene: TRBV27
j_gene: TRBJ2-7
abundance: many
d_gene: TRBD2
CDR3nt: TGTGCCAGCAGCCCACTAGCGGGAGCGATCGAGCAGTACTTC
CDR3aa: CASSPLAGAIEQYF

v_gene: TRBV9
j_gene: TRBJ2-7
abundance: few
d_gene: NA
CDR3nt: TGTGCCAGCAGCGTAGCTACCATGCCGGGCTACGAGCAGTACTTC
CDR3aa: CASSVATMPGYEQYF

v_gene: TRBV6-4
j_gene: TRBJ2-3
abundance: many
d_gene: TRBD2
CDR3nt: TGTGCCAGCAGTGGACTAGCGTCTGGCACAGATACGCAGTATTTT
CDR3aa: CASSGLASGTDTQYF

v_gene: TRBV7-9
j_gene: TRBJ2-2
abundance: NA
d_gene: TRBD1
CDR3nt: TGTGCCAGCAGCTTAATTGAGGGACAGGGAACCGGGGAGCTGTTTTTT
CDR3aa: CASSLIEGQGTGELFF

v_gene: TRBV6-4
j_gene: TRBJ2-1
abundance: NA
d_gene: TRBD2
CDR3nt: TGTGCCAGCAGTGTCCGGTTGGCTAGCGGGAGCGATGAGCAGTTCTTC
CDR3aa: CASSVRLASGSDEQFF

v_gene: TRBV12-3/TRBV12-4
j_gene: TRBJ2-2
abundance: many
d_gene: NA
CDR3nt: TGTGCCAGCCACGTCCAGGAAGCCGGGGAGCTGTTTTTT
CDR3aa: CASHVQEAGELFF

v_gene: TRBV27
j_gene: TRBJ2-7
abundance: NA
d_gene: NA
CDR3nt: TGTGCCAGCAGTTCCCGGATAGGGCCAAGAGGAGACGAGCAGTACTTC
CDR3aa: CASSSRIGPRGDEQYF

v_gene: TRBV20-1
j_gene: TRBJ2-4
abundance: NA
d_gene: NA
CDR3nt: TGCAGTGCTAGAGAGGTCGAAACGGGTGGCATTCAGTACTTC
CDR3aa: CSAREVETGGIQYF

v_gene: TRBV7-8
j_gene: TRBJ2-7
abundance: many
d_gene: TRBD1
CDR3nt: TGTGCCAGCAAGGGGACAGGGTGGTACGAGCAGTACTTC
CDR3aa: CASKGTGWYEQYF

v_gene: TRBV6-2/TRBV6-3
j_gene: TRBJ2-1
abundance: few
d_gene: NA
CDR3nt: TGTGCCAGCAGTCCCCGTGGGGAGTTCAATGAGCAGTTCTTC
CDR3aa: CASSPRGEFNEQFF

v_gene: TRBV4-3
j_gene: TRBJ2-7
abundance: few
d_gene: TRBD2
CDR3nt: TGCGCCAGCAGCCAAGATCCGGGGACTAGCGGTTACGAGCAGTACTTC
CDR3aa: CASSQDPGTSGYEQYF

v_gene: TRBV10-1
j_gene: TRBJ2-2
abundance: NA
d_gene: TRBD2
CDR3nt: TGCGCCAGCAGTGAGGGACTAGCGGGAGTTGTCGGGGAGCTGTTTTTT
CDR3aa: CASSEGLAGVVGELFF

v_gene: TRBV24-1
j_gene: TRBJ2-3
abundance: NA
d_gene: TRBD2
CDR3nt: TGTGCCACCAGTGACCAGGGACTAGCGGGAGAAACAGATACGCAGTATTTT
CDR3aa: CATSDQGLAGETDTQYF

v_gene: TRBV7-9
j_gene: TRBJ2-7
abundance: many
d_gene: NA
CDR3nt: TGTGCCAGCAGCCCCAAGTACCCCTACGAGCAGTACTTC
CDR3aa: CASSPKYPYEQYF

v_gene: TRBV6-1
j_gene: TRBJ2-7
abundance: NA
d_gene: NA
CDR3nt: TGTGCCAGCAGTGAAGGGGCCGGGACCACCTACGAGCAGTACTTC
CDR3aa: CASSEGAGTTYEQYF

v_gene: TRBV29-1
j_gene: TRBJ2-3
abundance: NA
d_gene: NA
CDR3nt: TGCAGCGTTTGTCTACCCCTTAGCACAGATACGCAGTATTTT
CDR3aa: CSVCLPLSTDTQYF

v_gene: TRBV6-2/TRBV6-3
j_gene: TRBJ2-5
abundance: NA
d_gene: TRBD2
CDR3nt: TGTGCCAGCAGTTCTCGCCGACTAGCGGGAGATGGAGAGACCCAGTACTTC
CDR3aa: CASSSRRLAGDGETQYF

v_gene: TRBV28
j_gene: TRBJ2-1
abundance: NA
d_gene: NA
CDR3nt: TGTGCCAGCAGTTTCCGCGAAACCTACAATGAGCAGTTCTTC
CDR3aa: CASSFRETYNEQFF

v_gene: TRBV29-1
j_gene: TRBJ2-7
abundance: many
d_gene: NA
CDR3nt: TGCAGCGTTTCGGCAGGGTACGAGCAGTACTTC
CDR3aa: CSVSAGYEQYF

v_gene: TRBV29-1
j_gene: TRBJ2-1
abundance: many
d_gene: NA
CDR3nt: TGCAGCGTTGTGGGGTCTATCGCCAATGAGCAGTTCTTC
CDR3aa: CSVVGSIANEQFF

v_gene: TRBV20-1
j_gene: TRBJ2-7
abundance: NA
d_gene: TRBD2
CDR3nt: TGCAGCGCCCCGGGACTAGCGGGGGATACCTTCTACGAGCAGTACTTC
CDR3aa: CSAPGLAGDTFYEQYF

v_gene: TRBV20-1
j_gene: TRBJ2-7
abundance: few
d_gene: NA
CDR3nt: TGCAGTGTAGCGATCCGTACCTCAAACGAGCAGTACTTC
CDR3aa: CSVAIRTSNEQYF

v_gene: TRBV15
j_gene: TRBJ2-5
abundance: NA
d_gene: TRBD2
CDR3nt: TGTGCCACCAGCAGGACGCGTCGGACGGGAGGTCAAGAGACCCAGTACTTC
CDR3aa: CATSRTRRTGGQETQYF

v_gene: TRBV12-3/TRBV12-4
j_gene: TRBJ2-2
abundance: NA
d_gene: NA
CDR3nt: TGTGCCAGCAGAGACGGGATAACAGACACCGGGGAGCTGTTTTTT
CDR3aa: CASRDGITDTGELFF

v_gene: TRBV7-9
j_gene: TRBJ2-1
abundance: NA
d_gene: TRBD2
CDR3nt: TGTGCCATCTTGAGCGGGAACTACAATGAGCAGTTCTTC
CDR3aa: CAILSGNYNEQFF

v_gene: TRBV28
j_gene: TRBJ2-5
abundance: few
d_gene: NA
CDR3nt: TGTGCCAGCATATCCGAGACCCAGTACTTC
CDR3aa: CASISETQYF

v_gene: TRBV5-4
j_gene: TRBJ1-3
abundance: NA
d_gene: TRBD1
CDR3nt: TGTGCCAGCAGCTCCCGGGACAGCATTGGAAACACCATATATTTT
CDR3aa: CASSSRDSIGNTIYF

v_gene: TRBV29-1
j_gene: TRBJ2-1
abundance: many
d_gene: NA
CDR3nt: TGCAGCGTTAGCCAGGGTAAAGCGGAGGTCGGCAATGAGCAGTTCTTC
CDR3aa: CSVSQGKAEVGNEQFF